This entry describes one T cell receptor (beta chain). The sample originates from a study of T cells expressing NK-cell markers. On the study more broadly: The authors derived TCR beta repertoires from sorted CD3+CD56+NKG2C+, CD3+CD56+NKG2C- and CD3+CD56-NKG2C+ T cells.

No DNA is given; TCRdb re-called the 5' RACE reads and lists each CDR3 protein once. The sample totals 500,000 or so distinct CDR3 sequences. Per germline, CDR1 SQVTM and CDR2 ANQGSEA. This CDR3 is built from 15 residues. This clonotype originated in a man aged 18 to 29 in good health. Sample: blood T cells: a sorted CD56 or NKG2C T cell subset, CD4+ or CD8+ T cells, or bulk PBMC T cells (not recorded which). The V and J genes are TRBV29-1 and TRBJ2-7; TCRdb indicates TRBD2, and absent DNA this call remains unverified. CDR3 loop: CSVERAEQGPYEQYF.